These 29 T cell receptor beta chains originate from one sample sequenced in a study of blood T cell repertoires in COVID-19. Generated by immunoSEQ multiplex PCR, the TCRdb table keeps only in-frame clones and is missing some. The sample holds approximately 150,000 clones; approximately 90% are singletons and the top ten take less than 0.95%. Specimen: peripheral blood. These receptors were collected from a woman between 45 and 65 years old with acute or convalescent COVID-19.

The CDR3 DNA sequence: TGTGCCAGCAGCCAAACTAGCGGGGGGGCCGGCGATGAGCAGTTCTTC. As protein: CASSQTSGGAGDEQFF. The chain carries TRBV7-3 and TRBJ2-1; 13 bases agree with TRBD2. The germline CDR1 and CDR2 sequences are SGHTA and FQGTGA. CDR3 length: 16 residues. Unmatched junction bases numbered 9, after V lost 5 bases and J lost 8 bases. Together with reference TRBV7-3 and TRBJ2-1, the CDR3 gives the full variable domain: GAGVSQTPSNKVTEKGKYVELRCDPISGHTALYWYRQSLGQGPEFLIYFQGTGAADDSGLPNDRFFAVRPEGSVSTLKIQRTERGDSAVYLCASSQTSGGAGDEQFFGPGTRLTVL.

V usage is TRBV7-8 and J usage is TRBJ1-2; D is possibly TRBD1 (6 bases). The CDR3 spans 14 residues. Trimming left V 5 bases short and J 4 bases short, with 14 bases between. Germline CDR1 is SGHVS and CDR2 is FQNEAQ. DNA for the CDR3: TGTGCCAGCAGCCCCCCCGAGGGGGTCTATGGCTACACCTTC. Amino acid sequence: CASSPPEGVYGYTF.

The V and J genes are TRBV10-3 and TRBJ2-3; 7 positions match TRBD2. There are 14 residues in the CDR3. Per germline, CDR1 ENHRY and CDR2 SYGVKD. After removal of 3 bases from V and 2 bases from J, the junction contained 2 bases not matched to a gene. CDR3 in DNA: TGTGCCATCAGTGACAGCGGGACCACAGATACGCAGTATTTT. This translates into CAISDSGTTDTQYF.

The rearrangement links TRBV7-8 to TRBJ2-7, with D tentatively TRBD2 (5 bases). This CDR3 region has 16 residues. From germline, CDR1 is SGHVS and CDR2 FQNEAQ. Trimming cost V 1 base and J 6 bases, with 19 bases left between them. CDR3 in DNA: TGTGCCAGCAGCTTAGTCCGGGGTATGAGAGTATCCGAGCAGTACTTC. Encoded protein: CASSLVRGMRVSEQYF.

The CDR3 here is CATSRRDRDFWRNTIYF. CDR3 bases: TGTGCCACCAGCAGACGCGATCGGGACTTCTGGAGAAACACCATATATTTT. The chain recombines TRBV15 with TRBJ1-3; D may be TRBD1 (5 bases). The germline CDR1 and CDR2 sequences are LNHNV and YYDKDF (reference sequence). The CDR3 length is 17 residues. V was trimmed by 2 bases and J by 5 bases, leaving 19 bases between them. Supplemented by reference TRBV15 and TRBJ1-3, the full variable domain reads DAMVIQNPRYQVTQFGKPVTLSCSQTLNHNVMYWYQQKSSQAPKLLFHYYDKDFNNEADTPDNFQSRRPNTSFCFLDIRSPGLGDTAMYLCATSRRDRDFWRNTIYFGEGSWLTVV.

V usage is TRBV11-3 and J usage is TRBJ2-1; the D gene is possibly TRBD1 (6 bases). The germline gives CDR1 SGHNT, CDR2 YENEEA. This CDR3 has 15 residues. V was pared by 3 bases and J by 2 bases, with 11 bases between. Here the CDR3 DNA reads TGTGCCAGCAGCTTGGACAGTGCACCCTACAATGAGCAGTTCTTC. This sequence encodes CASSLDSAPYNEQFF.

J is TRBJ2-7 and V is TRBV5-1; D remains ambiguous. Germline V gives CDR1 SGHRS, CDR2 YFSETQ. This CDR3 has 14 amino acids. The ends were cut back, 1 base at V and 0 bases at J, with 8 bases in the middle. CDR3 DNA sequence: TGCGCCAGCAGCTTGTTTGCTAGCTCCTACGAGCAGTACTTC. Translated: CASSLFASSYEQYF.

The chain uses TRBV10-1 and TRBJ1-1, with 11 bases lining up with TRBD1. V trimming: 5 bases; J trimming: 2 bases; junction bases outside the gene matches: 1. The germline gives CDR1 WNHNN, CDR2 SYGVQD (reference sequence). CDR3 size: 14 residues. The CDR3 coding sequence is TGCGCCAGCAGTAGGACAGGGGGCAACACTGAAGCTTTCTTT. Protein sequence: CASSRTGGNTEAFF.

This clone was detected only once. CDR3 loop: CASSWGPGTSGSGDEQFF. The DNA of the CDR3 is TGCGCCAGCAGCTGGGGACCCGGGACTAGCGGGAGTGGTGATGAGCAGTTCTTC. The J gene is TRBJ2-1, the V gene TRBV5-1, with 14 bases aligning to TRBD2. J lost 8 bases, V lost 3 bases, and 13 bases had no gene match. Germline CDR1 is SGHRS and CDR2 is YFSETQ. This CDR3 spans 18 amino acids.

The chain links TRBV28 to TRBJ1-2; 7 nucleotides match TRBD1. This CDR3 has 13 amino acids. Trimming took 5 bases from V and 8 from J; bases not matched to a gene: 8. CDR1 and CDR2 from the germline V gene are MDHEN and SYDVKM. CDR3 nucleotides: TGTGCCAGCAGTCAGACAGGGTATGGAGGCTACACCTTC. This sequence encodes CASSQTGYGGYTF.

This clone was found a few times. The rearrangement joins TRBV11-2 to TRBJ2-5, with 10 bases fitting TRBD2. The germline V gene has CDR1 SGHAT and CDR2 FQNNGV. This CDR3 has 16 amino acids. With V trimmed by 4 bases and J by 0 bases, 5 bases remained unmatched. CDR3 sequence: CASSSSAGGYQETQYF. CDR3 nucleotides: TGTGCCAGCAGCTCTTCAGCGGGAGGGTACCAAGAGACCCAGTACTTC.

The chain has TRBV5-1 and TRBJ2-1; 8 bases align to TRBD2. There are 14 residues in the CDR3. The germline gives CDR1 SGHRS, CDR2 YFSETQ. Trimming removed 5 bases from V and 0 bases from J; junction bases left unmatched: 1. Here the CDR3 reads CASRSGSSYNEQFF. The CDR3 DNA is TGCGCCAGCAGAAGCGGGAGCTCCTACAATGAGCAGTTCTTC.

The rearrangement uses TRBV27 and TRBJ2-7; 10 nucleotides match TRBD2. Losses at the gene ends were 3 bases for V and 6 bases for J; bases not matched to a gene: 5. CDR1 MNHEY and CDR2 SMNVEV come from the germline V gene (reference sequence). This CDR3 contains 14 residues. For the CDR3, the DNA is TGTGCCAGCAGTTTCGCTAGCGGGAGCTCCGAGCAGTACTTC. This sequence encodes CASSFASGSSEQYF.

With regard to this clone: The germline gene is not matched at one end of the junction; a read error may be the cause. This sequence joins TRBV24-1 and TRBJ2-5; 15 bases line up with TRBD2. The CDR3 is made up of 14 amino acids. Per germline, CDR1 KGHDR and CDR2 SFDVKD. The CDR3 is CATSDWTSGRAENF. In DNA form, the CDR3 reads TGTGCCACCAGTGACTGGACTAGCGGGAGGGCCGAGAACTTC.

This chain joins TRBV15 and TRBJ2-7; 8 bases are a match to TRBD2. Losses at the gene ends were 2 bases for V and 4 bases for J; bases not matched to a gene: 16. Germline CDR1 reads LNHNV; CDR2 reads YYDKDF (reference sequence). There are 18 residues in the CDR3. For the CDR3, the DNA is TGTGCCACCAGCAGACCCAAGACGGTACGGGAGGGCCCGTACGAGCAGTACTTC. This encodes CATSRPKTVREGPYEQYF.

V gene TRBV13 combines with J gene TRBJ2-3; possible D gene TRBD2, 6 bases. CDR3 length equals 16 residues. Germline values: CDR1 PRHDT, CDR2 FYEKMQ (reference sequence). With 4 bases removed from V and 3 bases from J, the gap between germline ends came to 17 bases. This chain's CDR3 is CASSSVARGVTDTQYF. The CDR3 bases are TGTGCCAGCAGCTCCGTTGCTCGCGGGGTTACAGATACGCAGTATTTT. The full variable domain, its missing parts supplied by reference TRBV13 and TRBJ2-3, is AAGVIQSPRHLIKEKRETATLKCYPIPRHDTVYWYQQGPGQDPQFLISFYEKMQSDKGSIPDRFSAQQFSDYHSELNMSSLELGDSALYFCASSSVARGVTDTQYFGPGTRLTVL.

The V call is TRBV2, the J call TRBJ1-2; 8 bases agree with TRBD1. Germline loops: CDR1 SNHLY, CDR2 FYNNEI. Trimming cost V 11 bases and J 4 bases; bases outside gene matches: 3. The CDR3 runs 11 residues. Here the CDR3 reads CAGQGIYGYTF. For the CDR3, the DNA is TGTGCCGGACAGGGTATCTATGGCTACACCTTC.

This clone was detected once. V is TRBV2 and J is TRBJ2-3; 7 nucleotides align to TRBD1. The CDR3 extends over 13 amino acids. Germline V gene lookup returns CDR1 SNHLY and CDR2 FYNNEI. V dropped 9 bases and J dropped 1; count of bases not matched to a gene: 4. CDR3 region: CARRDSGTDTQYF. The CDR3 DNA reads TGTGCCAGAAGGGACAGCGGCACAGATACGCAGTATTTT.

V is TRBV28 and J is TRBJ1-5, with D perhaps matching TRBD1 (6 bases). V lost 7 bases and J 2 bases, leaving 21 bases between the germline ends. Germline values: CDR1 MDHEN, CDR2 SYDVKM. CDR3 length: 17 residues. This CDR3 reads CASTFPPGGRGNQPQHF. DNA for the CDR3: TGTGCCAGCACCTTTCCCCCGGGGGGGCGAGGCAATCAGCCCCAGCATTTT.

V and J are TRBV19 and TRBJ1-3; D unclear. With 7 bases removed from V and 0 bases from J, the gap between germline ends came to 10 bases. The germline CDR1 and CDR2 sequences are LNHDA and SQIVND (reference sequence). This CDR3 region has 14 residues. In nucleotides, the CDR3 is TGTGCCAGTATTTCGTCGGTCTCTGGAAACACCATATATTTT. It codes for CASISSVSGNTIYF.

This clone was recorded once. V and J are TRBV6-5 and TRBJ1-5; maybe TRBD1 (5 bases). This CDR3 has 14 amino acids. V lost 7 bases, J lost 0 bases, and 10 bases lay in between. The germline gives CDR1 MNHEY, CDR2 SVGAGI. CDR3 sequence (DNA): TGTGCCAGCACCGCCACAGGTAGCAATCAGCCCCAGCATTTT. Its protein is CASTATGSNQPQHF.

This chain uses TRBV15 with TRBJ1-3; 8 nucleotides agree with TRBD1. CDR1 and CDR2 (germline): LNHNV, YYDKDF (reference sequence). V lost 6 bases, J lost 0 bases, and 10 bases stayed unmatched. CDR3 length equals 17 residues. CDR3 nucleotides: TGTGCCACCAGAAGGGCAGGGGGCCCGAGCTCTGGAAACACCATATATTTT. Amino acid sequence: CATRRAGGPSSGNTIYF. The whole variable domain, filled in from reference TRBV15 and TRBJ1-3, reads DAMVIQNPRYQVTQFGKPVTLSCSQTLNHNVMYWYQQKSSQAPKLLFHYYDKDFNNEADTPDNFQSRRPNTSFCFLDIRSPGLGDTAMYLCATRRAGGPSSGNTIYFGEGSWLTVV.

The chain uses TRBV9 and TRBJ1-2, with 8 bases fitting TRBD1. The CDR3 covers 15 residues. Germline assignment: CDR1 SGDLS and CDR2 YYNGEE. After removal of 4 bases from V and 0 bases from J, the junction contained 5 bases not matched to a gene. The CDR3 DNA is TGTGCCAGCAGCCCCCAGACAGGGGCTAACTATGGCTACACCTTC. Translation gives CASSPQTGANYGYTF.

This clone was recorded a few times. The chain carries TRBV9 and TRBJ1-3; no clear D. The CDR3 has 14 residues. V lost 0 bases and J lost 0, with 4 bases in between. Germline CDR1 SGDLS, CDR2 YYNGEE. In nucleotides, the CDR3 is TGTGCCAGCAGCGTAGGCAGCTCTGGAAACACCATATATTTT. As protein: CASSVGSSGNTIYF.

The chain combines TRBV19 with TRBJ1-4; D is ambiguous. V was trimmed by 7 bases and J by 3 bases, leaving 15 bases between them. Germline CDR1 is LNHDA and CDR2 is SQIVND (reference sequence). The CDR3 sequence is 15 residues long. CDR3 loop: CASTTSGNSNEKLFF. The CDR3 DNA reads TGTGCCAGTACCACGTCCGGGAATTCTAATGAAAAACTGTTTTTT.

The chain recombines TRBV4-1 with TRBJ2-1; 12 bases are a match to TRBD2. The CDR3 consists of 16 residues. V dropped 1 base and J dropped 10; count of bases not matched to a gene: 8. Germline-derived CDR1 and CDR2 are MGHRA and YSYEKL. CDR3 residues: CASSQVLTSGGQEQFF. CDR3 in DNA: TGCGCCAGCAGCCAAGTCTTGACTAGCGGGGGACAAGAGCAGTTCTTC.

This clone has only one observation. This chain connects TRBV27 to TRBJ2-2; D perhaps matches TRBD1 (6 bases). Between the trimmed V and J ends, which lost 5 bases and 5 bases, there was a span of 9 bases. The CDR3 has 13 amino acids. The germline V gene encodes CDR1 MNHEY and CDR2 SMNVEV (reference sequence). This chain's CDR3 is CASSLTGTGELFF. The DNA for the CDR3 is TGTGCCAGCAGTCTGACAGGTACCGGGGAGCTGTTTTTT.

The chain has TRBV18 and TRBJ1-6, with TRBD1 matching over 12 bases. The CDR3 has 18 amino acids. Germline lookup yields CDR1 KGHSH and CDR2 LQKENI. The V gene end was trimmed by 6 bases and the J gene end by 11 bases; junction bases not matched to a gene: 17. This CDR3 is CASSLSVGQGAFWTPLHF. As DNA, the CDR3 is TGTGCCAGCTCCCTGTCTGTGGGACAGGGGGCTTTTTGGACACCCCTCCACTTT.

This sequence joins TRBV4-2 and TRBJ2-3, with TRBD2 as a possible D gene (6 bases). The V gene lost 0 bases and the J gene lost 0 bases, with 10 bases spanning the gap. This CDR3 comprises 16 residues. CDR1 and CDR2 from the germline V gene are LGHNA and YNFKEQ. CDR3: CASSQDGRGSTDTQYF. CDR3 bases: TGTGCCAGCAGCCAAGACGGGAGAGGCAGCACAGATACGCAGTATTTT.